These 21 T cell receptor beta chains were sequenced from one sample in a study of OX40 agonist ivuxolimab in advanced cancers. This table comes from immunoSEQ multiplex PCR, and its TCRdb copy is limited to in-frame clones, with some not included. Of tens of thousands of clones listed, 80% to 85% were seen once; the top ten hold approximately 6.3%. Sequenced material: CD4+ or CD8+ T cells sorted from blood, taken in a trial of the OX40 agonist ivuxolimab. These receptors came from an adult with an advanced solid tumor such as melanoma, head and neck, liver or kidney cancer.

This clone was recorded only once. V gene TRBV6-1 combines with J gene TRBJ1-2, with 8 positions matching TRBD1. CDR3 length: 13 residues. Germline lookup yields CDR1 MNHNS and CDR2 SASEGT. J gave up 7 bases and V 6 bases, and 7 bases lay outside the gene matches. CDR3 sequence: CASRTDRGSGYTF. The CDR3 region has the DNA TGTGCCAGCAGGACCGACAGGGGCAGTGGCTACACCTTC.

The J gene is TRBJ2-1, the V gene TRBV19, with D possibly matching TRBD2 (5 bases). The CDR3 loop spans 16 amino acids. Trimming took 1 base from V and 1 from J, leaving 11 bases between them. Germline V gives CDR1 LNHDA, CDR2 SQIVND (reference sequence). The CDR3 DNA is TGTGCCAGTAGTATAGGGGTAAGGAGGTCCTACAATGAGCAGTTCTTC. The encoded protein is CASSIGVRRSYNEQFF. The entire variable domain, with the rest obtained from reference TRBV19 and TRBJ2-1, is as follows: DGGITQSPKYLFRKEGQNVTLSCEQNLNHDAMYWYRQDPGQGLRLIYYSQIVNDFQKGDIAEGYSVSREKKESFPLTVTSAQKNPTAFYLCASSIGVRRSYNEQFFGPGTRLTVL.

V is TRBV19 and J is TRBJ1-4; weak D call: TRBD1 (5 bases). V was cut by 4 bases and J by 0 bases, with 12 bases left in between. CDR3 length: 16 residues. Germline CDR1 LNHDA, CDR2 SQIVND (reference sequence). This chain's CDR3 is CASSSRGEATNEKLFF. Written as DNA, the CDR3 is TGTGCCAGTAGTAGCCGGGGGGAAGCAACTAATGAAAAACTGTTTTTT.

This chain connects TRBV6-1 to TRBJ1-2; the match to TRBD1 covers 11 bases. CDR3 size: 14 residues. Trimming at V came to 7 bases and at J to 8 bases, leaving 9 bases not matched to a gene. Germline V gene lookup returns CDR1 MNHNS and CDR2 SASEGT. DNA of the CDR3: TGTGCCAGCACCGCCGGACAGGGGGCGGGGGGCTACACCTTC. Translation: CASTAGQGAGGYTF.

The rearrangement links TRBV2 to TRBJ2-2, with 10 bases lining up with TRBD1. Losses at the gene ends were 0 bases for V and 5 bases for J; bases not matched to a gene: 9. CDR1 and CDR2 from the germline V gene are SNHLY and FYNNEI. The CDR3 loop spans 18 amino acids. This chain's CDR3 is CASSEAPGTGALTGELFF. CDR3 DNA: TGTGCCAGCAGTGAAGCCCCCGGGACAGGGGCTTTAACCGGGGAGCTGTTTTTT.

This clone has only a few counts. The rearrangement joins TRBV6-6 to TRBJ1-1; D possibly corresponds to TRBD1 (6 bases). Trimming took off 6 bases at V and 3 bases at J, with 17 bases between the two ends. Germline CDR1 reads MNHNY; CDR2 reads SVGAGI (reference sequence). This CDR3 region has 15 residues. CDR3 DNA: TGTGCCAGCAGCCGCGCAGGGGTGGTTGACACTGAAGCTTTCTTT. It translates to CASSRAGVVDTEAFF.

This CDR3 is CASSLAQGNNQPQHF. The CDR3 region has the DNA TGTGCCAGCAGTTTAGCTCAGGGTAACAATCAGCCCCAGCATTTT. This chain links TRBV28 with TRBJ1-5; TRBD1 might be the D (5 bases). The V end was cut by 2 bases, the J end by 3 bases, with 11 bases between. Germline V CDR1 and CDR2: MDHEN, SYDVKM. This CDR3 has 15 residues.

This clone showed up just once. This chain uses TRBV9 with TRBJ1-1, with a tentative D call TRBD1 (5 bases). V was shortened by 2 bases and J by 4 bases, with 12 bases between the two germline ends. The CDR3 consists of 14 residues. The germline V gene has CDR1 SGDLS and CDR2 YYNGEE. CDR3 sequence reads: CASSVSPGVTEAFF. The CDR3 DNA follows: TGTGCCAGCAGCGTGTCCCCGGGGGTCACTGAAGCTTTCTTT.

V and J are TRBV15 and TRBJ2-2; TRBD1 aligns across 7 bases. V shed 2 bases and J 3 bases; nucleotides not matched to a gene: 6. Germline-derived CDR1 and CDR2 are LNHNV and YYDKDF (reference sequence). This CDR3 is 16 amino acids long. The CDR3 loop is CATSRMQGVYTGELFF. CDR3 in DNA: TGTGCCACCAGCAGAATGCAGGGGGTGTACACCGGGGAGCTGTTTTTT.

V is TRBV7-8 and J is TRBJ2-7; TRBD1 agrees at 9 bases. Germline-derived CDR1 and CDR2 are SGHVS and FQNEAQ. J was trimmed by 6 bases and V by 1 base; bases with no gene match: 7. CDR3 length equals 15 residues. CDR3: CASSLEGTGFSEQYV. Here the CDR3 DNA reads TGTGCCAGCAGCTTAGAAGGGACAGGGTTCTCCGAGCAGTACGTC.

The J gene is TRBJ1-1, the V gene TRBV5-8, with D possibly matching TRBD1 (6 bases). The CDR3 spans 16 residues. Germline lookup yields CDR1 SGHTS and CDR2 YDEGEE. V shed 4 bases and J shed 5 bases, with 21 bases lying between them. Here the CDR3 DNA reads TGTGCCAGCAGCCCGAGTTACAGGGTCATGGGGACTGAAGCTTTCTTT. It specifies CASSPSYRVMGTEAFF.

CDR3 protein: CASSQPDYSASSGANVLTF. In DNA form, the CDR3 reads TGTGCCAGCTCACAACCGGACTACTCGGCGAGCTCTGGGGCCAACGTCCTGACTTTC. The chain employs TRBV18 and TRBJ2-6; D perhaps matches TRBD2 (6 bases). V was shortened by 4 bases and J by 0 bases, with 19 bases between the two germline ends. The CDR3 length is 19 residues. Per germline, CDR1 KGHSH and CDR2 LQKENI.

The gene calls are TRBV11-2 and TRBJ1-1, with unresolved D. Germline V CDR1 and CDR2: SGHAT, FQNNGV. The V gene lost 5 bases and the J gene lost 0 bases, with 10 bases spanning the gap. The CDR3 spans 14 residues. CDR3 region: CASSRLRMNTEAFF. CDR3 DNA sequence: TGTGCCAGCAGCCGCCTTCGGATGAACACTGAAGCTTTCTTT.

The chain recombines TRBV4-1 with TRBJ2-1, with D perhaps matching TRBD2 (6 bases). Germline CDR1 and CDR2: MGHRA and YSYEKL. V was trimmed by 0 bases and J by 5 bases, leaving 14 bases between them. The CDR3 is 16 amino acids. The CDR3 sequence is CASSQDAGRVDNEQFF. In DNA form, the CDR3 reads TGCGCCAGCAGCCAAGATGCCGGGAGAGTGGACAATGAGCAGTTCTTC.

The chain has TRBV18 and TRBJ1-6; maybe TRBD1 (6 bases). Germline assignment: CDR1 KGHSH and CDR2 LQKENI. V was shortened by 4 bases and J by 10 bases, with 14 bases between the two germline ends. The CDR3 sequence is 14 residues long. The CDR3 nucleotides read TGTGCCAGCTCACTTGGACAGTTGGAATCACCCCTCCACTTT. Protein: CASSLGQLESPLHF.

This CDR3 reads CASTKEGYSNQPQHF. DNA for the CDR3: TGTGCCAGCACCAAAGAGGGGTATAGCAATCAGCCCCAGCATTTT. The V call is TRBV2, the J call TRBJ1-5; D might be TRBD1 (5 bases). V was trimmed by 7 bases and J by 0 bases, leaving 13 bases between them. The CDR3 totals 15 residues. Per the germline V gene, CDR1 is SNHLY and CDR2 is FYNNEI.

The chain is built from TRBV5-1 and TRBJ1-1; D is uncertain. The germline gives CDR1 SGHRS, CDR2 YFSETQ. The CDR3 sequence is 15 residues long. V was clipped by 4 bases and J by 1 base, with 14 bases between them. CDR3 DNA: TGCGCCAGCAGCGGCGGTCCGGGGAGGAACACTGAAGCTTTCTTT. It translates to CASSGGPGRNTEAFF.

This chain joins TRBV19 and TRBJ2-3; D is tentatively TRBD1 or TRBD2 (5 bases each). The V gene lost 6 bases and the J gene lost 2 bases, with 24 bases spanning the gap. The germline V gene encodes CDR1 LNHDA and CDR2 SQIVND (reference sequence). This CDR3 is built from 18 residues. CDR3 coding DNA: TGTGCCAGTAGGAAAGGGACGGTGACCAATAGTTACACAGATACGCAGTATTTT. It is translated as CASRKGTVTNSYTDTQYF.

This chain joins TRBV2 and TRBJ2-3; no clear D. CDR3 length: 12 amino acids. The germline V gene encodes CDR1 SNHLY and CDR2 FYNNEI. Trimming took off 1 base at V and 6 bases at J, with 5 bases between the two ends. CDR3 residues: CASSEGEDTQYF. Written as DNA, the CDR3 is TGTGCCAGCAGTGAAGGAGAGGATACGCAGTATTTT.

This clone has just one count. The gene calls are TRBV6-1 and TRBJ1-2, with 8 bases lining up with TRBD1. CDR3 length: 15 amino acids. The germline V gene encodes CDR1 MNHNS and CDR2 SASEGT. The V gene end was trimmed by 6 bases and the J gene end by 4 bases; junction bases not matched to a gene: 10. The CDR3 nucleotides are TGTGCCAGCAGGAGCGACAGGGGAGGTTCCTATGGCTACACCTTC. It translates to CASRSDRGGSYGYTF.

The rearrangement joins TRBV7-8 to TRBJ1-4, with TRBD1 as a possible D gene (6 bases). Germline assignment: CDR1 SGHVS and CDR2 FQNEAQ. Trimming took 5 bases from V and 8 from J, leaving 15 bases between them. The CDR3 has 14 residues. The CDR3 bases are TGTGCCAGCAGCCACAGGGTGGTGTGGGAAAAACTGTTTTTT. It codes for CASSHRVVWEKLFF.